This is a list of T cell receptor beta chains from one sample in a study of regulatory T cells in long-lasting Graves disease. Via MiXCR, TCRdb re-called the multiplex PCR reads, giving one row per CDR3 protein. The sample includes some 560,000 distinct CDR3 sequences, about 15% of them seen just once. These data were also filed under a second study, of T cells in Graves' hyperthyroidism and ophthalmopathy.

The starting material was peripheral blood mononuclear cells (PBMCs), obtained at new diagnosis, from a patient treated with antithyroid drugs. The source is a woman in her forties or fifties with Graves disease. Each CDR3 is given with its conserved first and last residue. The D gene is left open where the match is weak. Only some rows state a clone size, as once, few, many or a class for expanded clones.

DNA	CDR3	size	V	J	D
TGTGCTAGTGGTTCGCGGGACACCGACTCTGGAAACACCATATATTTT	CASGSRDTDSGNTIYF	many	TRBV12-5	TRBJ1-3	NA
TGTGCCATCAGTGGGGACAGCCGGATCTATGGCTACACCTTC	CAISGDSRIYGYTF	NA	TRBV10-3	TRBJ1-2	TRBD1
TGCAGCGCCCAGGACAGCATGAACACTGAAGCTTTCTTT	CSAQDSMNTEAFF	many	TRBV29-1	TRBJ1-1	NA
TGTGCCAGCAAGGCAGCCTTTGGATCACCCCTCCACTTT	CASKAAFGSPLHF	few	TRBV2	TRBJ1-6	NA
TGTGCCAGCAAAGGCAGGGTTAACAATGAGCAGTTCTTC	CASKGRVNNEQFF	many	TRBV12-3/TRBV12-4	TRBJ2-1	NA
TGCAGTGCTAGCAGTAGGGCAGATACGCAGTATTTT	CSASSRADTQYF	many	TRBV20-1	TRBJ2-3	NA
TGTGCCAGCAGTGAAGCGCCGCGGGGGAAAGAGACCCAGTACTTC	CASSEAPRGKETQYF	many	TRBV2	TRBJ2-5	TRBD2
TGTGCCCTGAACCGGGACATTTACAATGAGCAGTTCTTC	CALNRDIYNEQFF	NA	TRBV7-9	TRBJ2-1	NA
TGTGCCAGCAGCTTGGAGTGGCGGGGGAGCTCCTACGAGCAGTACTTC	CASSLEWRGSSYEQYF	few	TRBV5-4	TRBJ2-7	TRBD2
TGTGCCAGCCAAAGAGGGAAGCCCGGGGCCAACGTCCTGACTTTC	CASQRGKPGANVLTF	NA	TRBV7-9	TRBJ2-6	NA
TGTGCCAGAAGCTGGGGTGGGGAGCAGTACTTC	CARSWGGEQYF	many	TRBV2	TRBJ2-7	NA
TGCGCCACTGGGGACAGGGGGAGTGAAAAACTGTTTTTT	CATGDRGSEKLFF	NA	TRBV10-2	TRBJ1-4	TRBD1
TGCGCCAGCAGCTTGCTGGGGGAGAGCTCCTACAATGAGCAGTTCTTC	CASSLLGESSYNEQFF	once	TRBV5-1	TRBJ2-1	NA
TGCGCCAGCAGTAACCAGGGGGCAAGTAATGAAGCTTTCTTT	CASSNQGASNEAFF	few	TRBV10-2	TRBJ1-1	TRBD1
TGTGCCAGCAGTTTGGTGCAGTCAAACACTGAAGCTTTCTTT	CASSLVQSNTEAFF	many	TRBV28	TRBJ1-1	NA
TGCAGCGTCCACCCCCGGGGGACTGAAGCTTTCTTT	CSVHPRGTEAFF	few	TRBV29-1	TRBJ1-1	NA
TGTGCCATCAGTGTAGGGTACGGCTACACCTTC	CAISVGYGYTF	NA	TRBV10-3	TRBJ1-2	NA
TGTGCCAGCAGAATGACTGGGGGTAAGGAGCAGTACTTC	CASRMTGGKEQYF	many	TRBV11-2	TRBJ2-7	NA
TGTGCCAGCAGCCGACGGGGAGGGACTAGCGGCAACAATGAGCAGTTCTTC	CASSRRGGTSGNNEQFF	NA	TRBV3-1	TRBJ2-1	TRBD2
TGTGCCAGCAGAGCCAAGGGGGGTAAGAACACTGAAGCTTTCTTT	CASRAKGGKNTEAFF	many	TRBV3-1	TRBJ1-1	NA
TGTGCCAGCAGTGAAGCGTCGGGGATGGATACGCAGTATTTT	CASSEASGMDTQYF	many	TRBV2	TRBJ2-3	NA
TGTGCCAGCAGTTCCAAAACGCTGGGGGGCGAGCAGTTCTTC	CASSSKTLGGEQFF	many	TRBV12-3/TRBV12-4	TRBJ2-1	NA
TGTGCCAGTCTCGGACATAACACCGGGGGGCTGTTTTTT	CASLGHNTGGLFF	NA	TRBV19	TRBJ2-2	NA
TGTGCCAGCAGCTTGGCACAGGGAAGCAATGAGCAGTTCTTC	CASSLAQGSNEQFF	many	TRBV5-6	TRBJ2-1	NA
TGTGCCAGCAGTGAACCATTTTTGGAGGTCAATGAGCAGTTCTTC	CASSEPFLEVNEQFF	many	TRBV6-1	TRBJ2-1	NA
TGTGCCAGCAGCCCAGCCGGGAGCGCAAATCAGCCCCAGCATTTT	CASSPAGSANQPQHF	few	TRBV7-8	TRBJ1-5	NA
TGTGCCAGCAGTCTTCTCAGTCCCAGCTATGGCTACACCTTC	CASSLLSPSYGYTF	many	TRBV2	TRBJ1-2	NA
TGTGCCAGCAGTCCCGAACCCCCAGCGTACCAAGAGACCCAGTACTTC	CASSPEPPAYQETQYF	NA	TRBV28	TRBJ2-5	NA
TGTGCCAGCAGCTTAGTGGGACAGGGCACAGATACGCAGTATTTT	CASSLVGQGTDTQYF	many	TRBV7-8	TRBJ2-3	TRBD1
TGTGCCAGCAGCTCTAGAGGGGTTCGTGGGCAGTATTTT	CASSSRGVRGQYF	many	TRBV7-8	TRBJ2-3	NA
TGTGCCAGCAGCCCCAGAGTCGGGACGCAGTATTTT	CASSPRVGTQYF	many	TRBV7-3	TRBJ2-3	NA
TGCGCCACCCCGGACAGGGTCGAGGAGCCCCAGCATTTT	CATPDRVEEPQHF	many	TRBV10-1	TRBJ1-5	TRBD1
TGTGCCAGCAGCTTGAGGGGGCTGGAGACCCAGTACTTC	CASSLRGLETQYF	few	TRBV7-9	TRBJ2-5	TRBD1
TGCGCCAGCAGCCAAGGAGGACAGAATTACGAGCAGTACTTC	CASSQGGQNYEQYF	few	TRBV4-1	TRBJ2-7	NA